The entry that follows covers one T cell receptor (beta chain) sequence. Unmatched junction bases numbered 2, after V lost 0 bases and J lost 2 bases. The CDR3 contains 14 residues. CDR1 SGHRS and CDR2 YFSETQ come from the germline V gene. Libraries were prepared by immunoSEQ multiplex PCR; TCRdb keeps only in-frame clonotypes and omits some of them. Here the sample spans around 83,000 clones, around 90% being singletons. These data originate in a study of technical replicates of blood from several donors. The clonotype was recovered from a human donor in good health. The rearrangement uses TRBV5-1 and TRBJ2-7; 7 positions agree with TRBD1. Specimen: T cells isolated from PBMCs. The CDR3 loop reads CASSLGDSPYEQYF. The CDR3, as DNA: TGCGCCAGCAGCTTGGGGGACAGTCCCTACGAGCAGTACTTC.